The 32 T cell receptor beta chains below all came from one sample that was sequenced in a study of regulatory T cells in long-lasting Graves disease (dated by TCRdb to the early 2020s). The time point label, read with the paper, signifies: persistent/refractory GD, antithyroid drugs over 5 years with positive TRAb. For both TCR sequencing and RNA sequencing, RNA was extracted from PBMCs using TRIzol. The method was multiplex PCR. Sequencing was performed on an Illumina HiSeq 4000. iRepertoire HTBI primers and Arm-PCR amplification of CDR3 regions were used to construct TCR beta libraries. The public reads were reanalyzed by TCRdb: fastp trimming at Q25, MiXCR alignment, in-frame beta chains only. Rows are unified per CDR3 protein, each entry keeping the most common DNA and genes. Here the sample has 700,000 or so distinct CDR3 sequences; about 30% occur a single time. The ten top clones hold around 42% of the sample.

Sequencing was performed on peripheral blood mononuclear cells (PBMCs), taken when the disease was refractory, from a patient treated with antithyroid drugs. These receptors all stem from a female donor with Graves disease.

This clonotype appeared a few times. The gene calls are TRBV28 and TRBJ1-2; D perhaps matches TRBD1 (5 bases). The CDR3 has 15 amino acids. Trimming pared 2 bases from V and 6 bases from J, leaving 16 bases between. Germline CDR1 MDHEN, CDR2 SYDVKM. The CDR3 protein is CASSLEPRGGDGYTF. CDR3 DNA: TGTGCCAGCAGTTTAGAGCCCCGGGGGGGAGATGGCTACACCTTC.

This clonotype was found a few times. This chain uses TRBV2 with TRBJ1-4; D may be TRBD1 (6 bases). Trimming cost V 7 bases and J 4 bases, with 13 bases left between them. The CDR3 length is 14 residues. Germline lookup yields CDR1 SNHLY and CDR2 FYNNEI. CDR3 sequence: CASNGRGVNEKLFF. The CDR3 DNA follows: TGTGCCAGCAATGGGAGGGGGGTTAATGAAAAACTGTTTTTT.

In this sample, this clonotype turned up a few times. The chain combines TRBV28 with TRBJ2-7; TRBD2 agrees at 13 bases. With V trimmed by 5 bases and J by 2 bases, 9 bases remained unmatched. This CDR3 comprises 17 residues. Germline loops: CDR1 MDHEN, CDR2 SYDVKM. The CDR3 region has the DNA TGTGCCAGCAGTCCCCCCCCCGGGACTAGCGGGACCTACGAGCAGTACTTC. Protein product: CASSPPPGTSGTYEQYF.

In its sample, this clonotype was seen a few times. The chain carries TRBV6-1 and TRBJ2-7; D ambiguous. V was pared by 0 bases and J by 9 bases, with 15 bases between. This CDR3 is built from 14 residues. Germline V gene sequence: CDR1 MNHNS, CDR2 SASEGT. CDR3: CASSEAGGAFAQYF. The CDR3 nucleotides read TGTGCCAGCAGTGAAGCGGGCGGAGCGTTTGCGCAGTACTTC.

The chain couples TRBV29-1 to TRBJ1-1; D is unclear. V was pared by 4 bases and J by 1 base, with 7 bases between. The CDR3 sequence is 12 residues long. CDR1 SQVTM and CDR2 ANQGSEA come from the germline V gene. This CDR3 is CSVVRKNTEAFF. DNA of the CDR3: TGCAGCGTTGTCAGGAAGAACACTGAAGCTTTCTTT.

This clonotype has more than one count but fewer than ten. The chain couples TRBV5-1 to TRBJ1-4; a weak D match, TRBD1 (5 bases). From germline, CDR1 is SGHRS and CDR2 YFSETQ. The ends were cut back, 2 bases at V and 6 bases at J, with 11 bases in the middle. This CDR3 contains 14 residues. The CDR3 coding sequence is TGCGCCAGCAGCTTTCGGGGGGAGCATGAAAAACTGTTTTTT. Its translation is CASSFRGEHEKLFF.

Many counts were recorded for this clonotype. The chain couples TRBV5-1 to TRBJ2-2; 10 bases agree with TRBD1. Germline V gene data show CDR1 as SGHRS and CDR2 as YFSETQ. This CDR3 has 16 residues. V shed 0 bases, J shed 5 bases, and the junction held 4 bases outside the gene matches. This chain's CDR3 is CASSLDGQGGTGELFF. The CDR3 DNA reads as TGCGCCAGCAGCTTGGATGGACAGGGGGGGACCGGGGAGCTGTTTTTT.

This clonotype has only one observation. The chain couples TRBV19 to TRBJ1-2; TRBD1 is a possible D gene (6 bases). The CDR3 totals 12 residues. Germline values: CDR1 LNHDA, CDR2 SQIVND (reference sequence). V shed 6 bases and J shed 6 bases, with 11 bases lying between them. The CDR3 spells CASRTTGNGYTF. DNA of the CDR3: TGTGCCAGTAGGACAACAGGGAATGGCTACACCTTC. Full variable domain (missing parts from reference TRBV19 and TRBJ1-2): DGGITQSPKYLFRKEGQNVTLSCEQNLNHDAMYWYRQDPGQGLRLIYYSQIVNDFQKGDIAEGYSVSREKKESFPLTVTSAQKNPTAFYLCASRTTGNGYTFGSGTRLTVV.

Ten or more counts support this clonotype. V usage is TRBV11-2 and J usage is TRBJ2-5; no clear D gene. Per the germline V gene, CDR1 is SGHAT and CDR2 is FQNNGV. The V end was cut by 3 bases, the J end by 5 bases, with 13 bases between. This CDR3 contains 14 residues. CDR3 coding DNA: TGTGCCAGCAGCTTTGGGTCGGGTCAGGAGACCCAGTACTTC. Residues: CASSFGSGQETQYF. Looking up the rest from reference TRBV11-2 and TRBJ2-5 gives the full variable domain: EAGVAQSPRYKIIEKRQSVAFWCNPISGHATLYWYQQILGQGPKLLIQFQNNGVVDDSQLPKDRFSAERLKGVDSTLKIQPAKLEDSAVYLCASSFGSGQETQYFGPGTRLLVL.

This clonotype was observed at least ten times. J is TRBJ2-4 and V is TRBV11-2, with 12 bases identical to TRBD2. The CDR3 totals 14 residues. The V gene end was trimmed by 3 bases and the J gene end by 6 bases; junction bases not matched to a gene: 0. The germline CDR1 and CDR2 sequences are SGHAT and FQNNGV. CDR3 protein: CASSLGLAGNIQYF. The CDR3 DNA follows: TGTGCCAGCAGCTTGGGACTAGCGGGAAACATTCAGTACTTC. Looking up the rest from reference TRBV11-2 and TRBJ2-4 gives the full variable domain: EAGVAQSPRYKIIEKRQSVAFWCNPISGHATLYWYQQILGQGPKLLIQFQNNGVVDDSQLPKDRFSAERLKGVDSTLKIQPAKLEDSAVYLCASSLGLAGNIQYFGAGTRLSVL.

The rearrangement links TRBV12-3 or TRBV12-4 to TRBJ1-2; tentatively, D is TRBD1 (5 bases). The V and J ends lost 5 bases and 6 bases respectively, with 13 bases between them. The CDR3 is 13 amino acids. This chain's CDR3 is CASSRFGGDGYTF. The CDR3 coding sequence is TGTGCCAGCAGTCGCTTCGGGGGAGATGGCTACACCTTC.

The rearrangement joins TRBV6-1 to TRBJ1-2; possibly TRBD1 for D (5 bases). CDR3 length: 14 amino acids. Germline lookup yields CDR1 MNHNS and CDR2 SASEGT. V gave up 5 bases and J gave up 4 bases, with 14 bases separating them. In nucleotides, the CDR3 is TGTGCCAGCAGTCCGCGGGACCCCGGCTATGGCTACACCTTC. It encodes CASSPRDPGYGYTF.

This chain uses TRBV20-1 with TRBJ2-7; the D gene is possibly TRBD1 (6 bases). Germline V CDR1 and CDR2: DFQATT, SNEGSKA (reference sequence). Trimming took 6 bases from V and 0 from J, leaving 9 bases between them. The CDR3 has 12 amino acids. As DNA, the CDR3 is TGCAGTGCACCGGACAGCTCCTACGAGCAGTACTTC. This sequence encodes CSAPDSSYEQYF.

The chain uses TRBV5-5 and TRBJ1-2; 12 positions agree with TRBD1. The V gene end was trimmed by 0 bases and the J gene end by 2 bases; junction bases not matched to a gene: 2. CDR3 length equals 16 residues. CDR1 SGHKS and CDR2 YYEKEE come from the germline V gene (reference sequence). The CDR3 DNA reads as TGTGCCAGCAGCTTGGAGGGACAGGGGGCGAACTATGGCTACACCTTC. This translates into CASSLEGQGANYGYTF.

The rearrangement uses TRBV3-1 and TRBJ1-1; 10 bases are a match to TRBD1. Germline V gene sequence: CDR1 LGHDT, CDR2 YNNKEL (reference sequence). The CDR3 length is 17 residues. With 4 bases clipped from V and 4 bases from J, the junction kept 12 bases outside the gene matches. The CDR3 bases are TGTGCCAGCAGCCCCCCATCCCTTCGGACAGGGGGCACTGAAGCTTTCTTT. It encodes CASSPPSLRTGGTEAFF. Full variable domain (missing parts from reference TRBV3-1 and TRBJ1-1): DTAVSQTPKYLVTQMGNDKSIKCEQNLGHDTMYWYKQDSKKFLKIMFSYNNKELIINETVPNRFSPKSPDKAHLNLHINSLELGDSAVYFCASSPPSLRTGGTEAFFGQGTRLTVV.

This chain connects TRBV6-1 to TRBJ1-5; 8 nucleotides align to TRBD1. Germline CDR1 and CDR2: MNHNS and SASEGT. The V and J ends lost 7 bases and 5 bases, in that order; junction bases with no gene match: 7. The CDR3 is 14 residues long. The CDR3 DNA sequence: TGTGCCAGCAAGGGCAGGGGGCTCGATCAGCCCCAGCATTTT. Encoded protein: CASKGRGLDQPQHF.

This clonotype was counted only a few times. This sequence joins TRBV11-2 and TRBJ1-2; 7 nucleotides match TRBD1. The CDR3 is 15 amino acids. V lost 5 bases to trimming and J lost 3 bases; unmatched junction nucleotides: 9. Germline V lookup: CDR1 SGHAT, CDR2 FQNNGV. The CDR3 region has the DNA TGTGCCAGCAGCGTGACAGGGTCGGTTGACTATGGCTACACCTTC. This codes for CASSVTGSVDYGYTF.

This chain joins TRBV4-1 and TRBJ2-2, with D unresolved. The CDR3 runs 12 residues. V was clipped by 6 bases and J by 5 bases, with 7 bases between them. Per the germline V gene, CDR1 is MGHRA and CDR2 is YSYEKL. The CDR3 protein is CASRPMTGELFF. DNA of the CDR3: TGCGCCAGCAGGCCAATGACCGGGGAGCTGTTTTTT.

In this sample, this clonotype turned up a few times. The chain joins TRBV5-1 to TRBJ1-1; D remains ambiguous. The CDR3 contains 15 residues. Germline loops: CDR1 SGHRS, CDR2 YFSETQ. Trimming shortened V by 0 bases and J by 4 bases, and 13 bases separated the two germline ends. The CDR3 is CASSLEEKGRTEAFF. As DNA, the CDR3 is TGCGCCAGCAGCTTGGAGGAAAAGGGCCGCACTGAAGCTTTCTTT. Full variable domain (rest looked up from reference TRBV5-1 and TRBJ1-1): KAGVTQTPRYLIKTRGQQVTLSCSPISGHRSVSWYQQTPGQGLQFLFEYFSETQRNKGNFPGRFSGRQFSNSRSEMNVSTLELGDSALYLCASSLEEKGRTEAFFGQGTRLTVV.

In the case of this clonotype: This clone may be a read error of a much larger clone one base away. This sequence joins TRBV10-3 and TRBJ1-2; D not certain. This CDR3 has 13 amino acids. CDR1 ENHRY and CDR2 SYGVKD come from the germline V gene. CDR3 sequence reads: CAISEVGRGGHTF. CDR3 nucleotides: TGTGCCATCAGTGAGGTAGGACGGGGTGGCCACACCTTC.

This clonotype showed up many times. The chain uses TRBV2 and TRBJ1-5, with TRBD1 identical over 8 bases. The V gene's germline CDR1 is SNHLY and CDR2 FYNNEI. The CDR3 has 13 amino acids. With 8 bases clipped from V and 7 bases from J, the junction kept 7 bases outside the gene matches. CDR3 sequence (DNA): TGTGCCAGCCGGGGCAGGGGGCAGCAGCCCCAGCATTTT. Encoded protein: CASRGRGQQPQHF.

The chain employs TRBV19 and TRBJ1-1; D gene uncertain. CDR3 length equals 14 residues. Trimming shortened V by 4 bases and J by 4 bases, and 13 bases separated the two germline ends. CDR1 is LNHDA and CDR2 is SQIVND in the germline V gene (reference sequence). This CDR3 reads CASSTGPSPTEAFF. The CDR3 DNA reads TGTGCCAGTAGTACCGGGCCCTCACCCACTGAAGCTTTCTTT.

The CDR3 reads CSVGAGGGGETQYF. The CDR3 bases are TGCAGCGTTGGGGCGGGAGGAGGTGGGGAGACCCAGTACTTC. V gene TRBV29-1 combines with J gene TRBJ2-5, with TRBD2 identical over 8 bases. Germline V gene sequence: CDR1 SQVTM, CDR2 ANQGSEA. The CDR3 has 14 amino acids. V lost 4 bases, J lost 5 bases, and 9 bases stayed unmatched.

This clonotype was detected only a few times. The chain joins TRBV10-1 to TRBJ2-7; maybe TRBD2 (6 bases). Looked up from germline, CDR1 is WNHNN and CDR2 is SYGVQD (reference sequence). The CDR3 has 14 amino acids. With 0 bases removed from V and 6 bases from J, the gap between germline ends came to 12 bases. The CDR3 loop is CASSESGGGIEQYF. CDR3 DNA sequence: TGCGCCAGCAGTGAGTCAGGTGGGGGGATCGAGCAGTACTTC.

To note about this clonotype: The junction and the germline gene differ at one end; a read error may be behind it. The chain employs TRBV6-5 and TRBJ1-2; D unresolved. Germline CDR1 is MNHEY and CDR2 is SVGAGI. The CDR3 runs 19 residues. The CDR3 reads CASRSSSPDSYMWSYSYTF. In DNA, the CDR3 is TGTGCCAGCAGGTCCTCGTCACCGGACTCCTATATGTGGAGCTATAGCTACACCTTC.

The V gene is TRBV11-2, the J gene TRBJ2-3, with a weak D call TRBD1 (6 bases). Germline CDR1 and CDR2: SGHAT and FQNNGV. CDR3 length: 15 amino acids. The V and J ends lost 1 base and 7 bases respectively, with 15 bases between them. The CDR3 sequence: CASSLVAQGGYTQYF. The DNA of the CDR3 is TGTGCCAGCAGCTTAGTGGCACAGGGTGGGTATACGCAGTATTTT.

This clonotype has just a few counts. CDR3: CATSHRSSGANVLTF. The CDR3 coding sequence is TGTGCCACCAGCCACCGGAGCTCTGGGGCCAACGTCCTGACTTTC. The rearrangement uses TRBV15 and TRBJ2-6; D gene ambiguous. CDR1 is LNHNV, CDR2 YYDKDF, per germline (reference sequence). The CDR3 consists of 15 residues. The ends were cut back, 5 bases at V and 0 bases at J, with 8 bases in the middle.

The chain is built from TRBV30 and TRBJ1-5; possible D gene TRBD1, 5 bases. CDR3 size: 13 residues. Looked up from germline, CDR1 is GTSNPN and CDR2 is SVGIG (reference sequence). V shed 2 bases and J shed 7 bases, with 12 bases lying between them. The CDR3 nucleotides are TGTGCCTGGAGTACGGGACTGGAACAGCCCCAGCATTTT. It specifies CAWSTGLEQPQHF.

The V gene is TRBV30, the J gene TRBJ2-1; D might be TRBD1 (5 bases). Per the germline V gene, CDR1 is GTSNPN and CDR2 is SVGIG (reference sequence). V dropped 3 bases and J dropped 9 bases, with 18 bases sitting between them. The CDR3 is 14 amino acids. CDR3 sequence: CAWRGKGMTTEQFF. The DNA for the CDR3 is TGTGCCTGGAGGGGAAAGGGGATGACGACTGAGCAGTTCTTC.

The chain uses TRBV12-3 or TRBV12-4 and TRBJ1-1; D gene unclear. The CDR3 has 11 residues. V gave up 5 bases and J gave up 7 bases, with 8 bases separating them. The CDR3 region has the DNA TGTGCCAGCAGTACAACGGTTGAAGCTTTCTTT. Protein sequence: CASSTTVEAFF.

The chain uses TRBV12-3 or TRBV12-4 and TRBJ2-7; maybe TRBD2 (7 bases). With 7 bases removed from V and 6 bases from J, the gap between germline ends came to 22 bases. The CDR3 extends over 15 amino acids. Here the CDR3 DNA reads TGTGCCAGCACCCGGGGGGCCTTTCCGCCTAGCGAGCAGTACTTC. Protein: CASTRGAFPPSEQYF.

CDR3 in amino acids: CASINIERGAGNTEAFF. The CDR3 DNA reads as TGTGCCAGCATCAACATCGAGCGGGGGGCAGGGAACACTGAAGCTTTCTTT. V gene TRBV28 combines with J gene TRBJ1-1, with a weak D call TRBD1 (6 bases). The V end lost 7 bases, the J end lost 1 base, and 22 bases lay between the germline ends. CDR1 is MDHEN and CDR2 is SYDVKM in the germline V gene. There are 17 residues in the CDR3. Complete variable domain (other parts from reference TRBV28 and TRBJ1-1): DVKVTQSSRYLVKRTGEKVFLECVQDMDHENMFWYRQDPGLGLRLIYFSYDVKMKEKGDIPEGYSVSREKKERFSLILESASTNQTSMYLCASINIERGAGNTEAFFGQGTRLTVV.